This TCR beta chain appears in the sequencing data of a study of T cells after posttransplantation cyclophosphamide. The study's findings and limits: Donor-recipient repertoire similarity was low at 1-2 months, rising over year one. Tissue-infiltrating T cells from skin or gut overlapped little with blood T cells.

Worth noting for this clone: Its cognate antigen is unknown.

CDR1 is SNHLY, CDR2 FYNNEI, per germline. The CDR3 runs to 15 residues. V lost 8 bases and J 1 base, leaving 15 bases between the germline ends. On the day of bone marrow donation, the related graft donor provided peripheral blood. TCRdb's copy holds only in-frame clones and misses some; the assay was immunoSEQ multiplex PCR. Of under 75,000 clones in the sample, 80% to 95% were seen once. The genes are TRBV2 and TRBJ2-4; D uncertain. This clonotype originated in a woman aged 30 to 39 in good health and a related stem cell transplant donor. Sequencing was performed on PBMCs. The CDR3 sequence: CASARNSGAKNIQYF. The CDR3 region has the DNA TGTGCCAGCGCCCGAAACTCCGGGGCCAAAAACATTCAGTACTTC. The full variable domain, with the rest looked up from reference TRBV2 and TRBJ2-4, is EPEVTQTPSHQVTQMGQEVILRCVPISNHLYFYWYRQILGQKVEFLVSFYNNEISEKSEIFDDQFSVERPDGSNFTLKIRSTKLEDSAMYFCASARNSGAKNIQYFGAGTRLSVL.